This TCR beta chain was sequenced in a study of cytomegalovirus exposure and HLA in healthy donors. Points from the study as a whole: Sequencing had likely introduced a cluster of highly shared sequence variants as an artifact. TCR beta V segments were, for the most part, productive about 87% or about 30% of the time in an earlier analysis.

The study ran its PCR with 60 Vbeta and 13 Jbeta primers. Clones were read by immunoSEQ multiplex PCR, and TCRdb kept only the in-frame ones, dropping some. The sample holds around 150,000 clones, over 75% seen once. The CDR3 sequence is 15 residues long. Germline CDR1 is MNHNS and CDR2 is SASEGT. Trimming cost V 4 bases and J 5 bases; bases outside gene matches: 9. As for this clone: Its antigen is as yet unknown.

V and J are TRBV6-1 and TRBJ2-5; 8 nucleotides line up with TRBD1. The clonotype was recovered from a woman aged 40 to 50 in good health and CMV-seronegative. The sample was PBMCs. The CDR3 DNA is TGTGCCAGCAGTGGCAACAGGGGGTTAAGCGAGACCCAGTACTTC. The encoded protein is CASSGNRGLSETQYF.